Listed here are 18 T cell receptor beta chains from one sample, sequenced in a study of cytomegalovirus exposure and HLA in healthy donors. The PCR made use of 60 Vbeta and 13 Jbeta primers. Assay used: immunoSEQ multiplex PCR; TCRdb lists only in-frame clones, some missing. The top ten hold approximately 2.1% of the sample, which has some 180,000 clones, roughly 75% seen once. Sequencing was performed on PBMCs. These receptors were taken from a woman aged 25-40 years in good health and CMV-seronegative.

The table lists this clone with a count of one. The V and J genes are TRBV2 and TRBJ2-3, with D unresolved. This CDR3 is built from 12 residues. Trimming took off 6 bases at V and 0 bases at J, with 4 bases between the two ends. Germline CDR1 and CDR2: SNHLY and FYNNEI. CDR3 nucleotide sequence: TGTGCCAGCAGATCTAGCACAGATACGCAGTATTTT. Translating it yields CASRSSTDTQYF. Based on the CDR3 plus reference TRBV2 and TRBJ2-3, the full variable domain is EPEVTQTPSHQVTQMGQEVILRCVPISNHLYFYWYRQILGQKVEFLVSFYNNEISEKSEIFDDQFSVERPDGSNFTLKIRSTKLEDSAMYFCASRSSTDTQYFGPGTRLTVL.

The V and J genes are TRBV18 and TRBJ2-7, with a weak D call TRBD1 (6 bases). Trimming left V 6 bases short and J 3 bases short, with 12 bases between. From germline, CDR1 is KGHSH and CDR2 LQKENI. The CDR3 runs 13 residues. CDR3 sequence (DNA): TGTGCCAGCTCTCACGGACAGCGCTACGAGCAGTACTTC. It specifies CASSHGQRYEQYF.

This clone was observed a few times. CDR3 sequence (DNA): TGCGCCAGCAGCCAAGAAGGGGGGGACGGCCAGAGGTACTTC. Its protein product is CASSQEGGDGQRYF. The V gene is TRBV4-3, the J gene TRBJ2-7, with a tentative D call TRBD2 (7 bases). Germline V lookup: CDR1 LGHNA, CDR2 YSLEER. V dropped 0 bases and J dropped 12 bases, with 18 bases sitting between them. CDR3 size: 14 residues.

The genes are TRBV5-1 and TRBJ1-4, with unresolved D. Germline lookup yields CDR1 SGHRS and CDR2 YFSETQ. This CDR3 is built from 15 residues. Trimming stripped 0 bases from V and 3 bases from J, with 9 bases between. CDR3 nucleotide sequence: TGCGCCAGCAGCTTGGATACAGCCTCTAATGAAAAACTGTTTTTT. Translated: CASSLDTASNEKLFF.

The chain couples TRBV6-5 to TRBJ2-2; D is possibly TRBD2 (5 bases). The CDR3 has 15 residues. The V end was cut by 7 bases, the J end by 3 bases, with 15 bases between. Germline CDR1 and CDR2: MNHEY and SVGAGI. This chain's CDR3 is CASKNMEEYTGELFF. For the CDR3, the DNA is TGTGCCAGCAAAAATATGGAGGAGTACACCGGGGAGCTGTTTTTT.

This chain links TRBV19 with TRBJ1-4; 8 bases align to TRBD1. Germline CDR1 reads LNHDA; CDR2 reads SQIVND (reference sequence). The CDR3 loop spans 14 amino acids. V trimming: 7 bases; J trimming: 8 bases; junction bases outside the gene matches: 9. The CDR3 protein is CASTRGTGGEKLFF. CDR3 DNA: TGTGCCAGTACGAGAGGGACAGGCGGCGAAAAACTGTTTTTT. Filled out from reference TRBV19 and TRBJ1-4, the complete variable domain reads DGGITQSPKYLFRKEGQNVTLSCEQNLNHDAMYWYRQDPGQGLRLIYYSQIVNDFQKGDIAEGYSVSREKKESFPLTVTSAQKNPTAFYLCASTRGTGGEKLFFGSGTQLSVL.

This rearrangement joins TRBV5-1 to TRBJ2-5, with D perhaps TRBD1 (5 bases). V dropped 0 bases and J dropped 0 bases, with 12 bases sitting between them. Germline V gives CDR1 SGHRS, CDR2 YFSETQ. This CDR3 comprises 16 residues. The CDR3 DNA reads TGCGCCAGCAGCTTGGCTCTTTCAGGGTACCAAGAGACCCAGTACTTC. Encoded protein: CASSLALSGYQETQYF.

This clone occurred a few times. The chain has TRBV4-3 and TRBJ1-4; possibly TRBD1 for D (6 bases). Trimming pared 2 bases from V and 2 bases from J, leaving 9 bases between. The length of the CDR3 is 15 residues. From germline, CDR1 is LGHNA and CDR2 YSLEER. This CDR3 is CASSQRRGTNEKLFF. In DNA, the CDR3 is TGCGCCAGCAGCCAAAGAAGGGGGACTAATGAAAAACTGTTTTTT.

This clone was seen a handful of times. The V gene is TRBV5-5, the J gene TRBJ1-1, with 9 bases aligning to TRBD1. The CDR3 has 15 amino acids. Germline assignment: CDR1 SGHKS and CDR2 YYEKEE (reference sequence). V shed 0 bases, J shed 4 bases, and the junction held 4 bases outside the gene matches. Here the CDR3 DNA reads TGTGCCAGCAGCTTGGAGGACAGGGGAATCACTGAAGCTTTCTTT. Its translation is CASSLEDRGITEAFF.

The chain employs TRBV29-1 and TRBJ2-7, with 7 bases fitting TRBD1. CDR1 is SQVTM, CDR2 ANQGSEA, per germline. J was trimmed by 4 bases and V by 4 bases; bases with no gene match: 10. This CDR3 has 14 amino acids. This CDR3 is CSVVEGALYYEQYF. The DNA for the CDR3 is TGCAGCGTTGTTGAGGGGGCCCTATATTACGAGCAGTACTTC.

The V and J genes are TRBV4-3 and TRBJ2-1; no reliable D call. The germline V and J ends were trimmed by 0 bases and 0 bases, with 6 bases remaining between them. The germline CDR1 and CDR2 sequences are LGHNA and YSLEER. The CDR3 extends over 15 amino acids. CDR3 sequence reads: CASSQDRYSYNEQFF. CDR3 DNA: TGCGCCAGCAGCCAAGACAGGTACTCCTACAATGAGCAGTTCTTC.

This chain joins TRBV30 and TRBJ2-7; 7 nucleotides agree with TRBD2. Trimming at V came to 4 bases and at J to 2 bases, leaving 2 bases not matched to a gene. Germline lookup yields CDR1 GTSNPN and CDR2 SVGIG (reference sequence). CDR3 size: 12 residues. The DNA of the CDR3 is TGTGCCTGGAAGGCGGGGGCCTACGAGCAGTACTTC. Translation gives CAWKAGAYEQYF.

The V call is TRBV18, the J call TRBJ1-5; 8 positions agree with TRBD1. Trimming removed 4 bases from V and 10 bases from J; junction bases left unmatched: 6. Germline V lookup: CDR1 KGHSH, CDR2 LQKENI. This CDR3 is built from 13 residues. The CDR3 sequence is CASSLGQAQPQHF. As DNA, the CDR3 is TGTGCCAGCTCACTGGGACAGGCCCAACCCCAGCATTTT.

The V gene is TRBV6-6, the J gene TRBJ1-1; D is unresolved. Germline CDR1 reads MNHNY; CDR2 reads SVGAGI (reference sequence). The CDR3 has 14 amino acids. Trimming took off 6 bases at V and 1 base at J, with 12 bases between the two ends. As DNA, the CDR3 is TGTGCCAGCAGCCCCACTTTATCGAACACTGAAGCTTTCTTT. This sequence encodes CASSPTLSNTEAFF.

CDR3 nucleotide sequence: TGTGCCAGCAGCGTCGGGACAGGGGGCTTCACAGATACGCAGTATTTT. It specifies CASSVGTGGFTDTQYF. The chain is built from TRBV7-7 and TRBJ2-3; the match to TRBD1 covers 12 bases. V dropped 5 bases and J dropped 2; count of bases not matched to a gene: 5. Germline V gives CDR1 SSHAT, CDR2 FNYEAQ (reference sequence). The CDR3 sequence is 16 residues long. Full variable domain (rest looked up from reference TRBV7-7 and TRBJ2-3): GAGVSQSPRYKVTKRGQDVTLRCDPISSHATLYWYQQALGQGPEFLTYFNYEAQPDKSGLPSDRFSAERPEGSISTLTIQRTEQRDSAMYRCASSVGTGGFTDTQYFGPGTRLTVL.

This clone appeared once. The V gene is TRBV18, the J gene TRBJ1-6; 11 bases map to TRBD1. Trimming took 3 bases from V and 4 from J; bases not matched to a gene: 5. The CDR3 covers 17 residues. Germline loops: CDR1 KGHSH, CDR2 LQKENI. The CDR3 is CASSPPGQGAYNSPLHF. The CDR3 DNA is TGTGCCAGCTCACCGCCCGGACAGGGGGCTTATAATTCACCCCTCCACTTT.

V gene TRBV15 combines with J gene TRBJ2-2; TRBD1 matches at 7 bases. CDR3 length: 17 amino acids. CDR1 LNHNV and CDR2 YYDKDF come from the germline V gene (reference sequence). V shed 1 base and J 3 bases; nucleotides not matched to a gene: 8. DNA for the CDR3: TGTGCCACCAGCAGAGGGGTGGGGCAGGGGGACACCGGGGAGCTGTTTTTT. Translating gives CATSRGVGQGDTGELFF.

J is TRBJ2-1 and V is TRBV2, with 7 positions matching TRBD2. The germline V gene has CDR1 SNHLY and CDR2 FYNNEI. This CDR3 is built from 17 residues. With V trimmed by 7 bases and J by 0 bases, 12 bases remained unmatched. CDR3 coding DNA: TGTGCCAGCAATCGAAGGGGCGGGGGACTCTCCTACAATGAGCAGTTCTTC. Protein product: CASNRRGGGLSYNEQFF.